This entry lists 12 T cell receptor beta chains sequenced from one sample in a study of cytomegalovirus exposure and HLA in healthy donors. Researchers ran the PCR with 60 Vbeta and 13 Jbeta primers. Profiled with immunoSEQ multiplex PCR; TCRdb holds only in-frame clones, not every one. The sample includes 120,000 or so clones, around four fifths seen only once; the top ten take about 1.8%. Input material: PBMCs. The receptor source for this set is a man aged 35 to 55 in good health and CMV-seronegative.

The chain couples TRBV7-9 to TRBJ1-4, with 9 bases fitting TRBD1. CDR1 SEHNR and CDR2 FQNEAQ come from the germline V gene (reference sequence). V was pared by 5 bases and J by 7 bases, with 5 bases of the junction left unmatched. This CDR3 region has 14 residues. CDR3 sequence: CASSLQGAGEKLFF. For the CDR3, the DNA is TGTGCCAGCAGCCTACAGGGGGCAGGTGAAAAACTGTTTTTT.

The V gene is TRBV29-1, the J gene TRBJ1-4, with TRBD1 as a possible D gene (6 bases). Between the trimmed V and J ends, which lost 7 bases and 7 bases, there was a span of 19 bases. CDR1 is SQVTM, CDR2 ANQGSEA, per germline. CDR3 length: 14 amino acids. In DNA form, the CDR3 reads TGCAGCGCTGGGCCCTGGGGGCAGGGTGAAAAACTGTTTTTT. Its translation: CSAGPWGQGEKLFF.

V gene TRBV7-2 combines with J gene TRBJ2-5; 7 bases map to TRBD1. This CDR3 region has 14 residues. Unmatched junction bases numbered 8, after V lost 5 bases and J lost 5 bases. Germline V gives CDR1 SGHTA, CDR2 FQGNSA. CDR3 coding DNA: TGTGCCAGCAGCGCACGAAGGGGGCTTGAGACCCAGTACTTC. Amino acids: CASSARRGLETQYF. The full variable domain, rest sourced from reference TRBV7-2 and TRBJ2-5, is GAGVSQSPSNKVTEKGKDVELRCDPISGHTALYWYRQSLGQGLEFLIYFQGNSAPDKSGLPSDRFSAERTGGSVSTLTIQRTQQEDSAVYLCASSARRGLETQYFGPGTRLLVL.

The J gene is TRBJ2-5, the V gene TRBV2, with 9 bases fitting TRBD2. V lost 3 bases, J lost 5 bases, and 4 bases stayed unmatched. CDR1 and CDR2 (germline): SNHLY, FYNNEI. The CDR3 is 14 amino acids. The CDR3 region is CASSDISGGETQYF. As DNA, the CDR3 is TGTGCCAGCAGTGATATTAGCGGGGGCGAGACCCAGTACTTC.

The chain carries TRBV28 and TRBJ2-4; 7 bases are a match to TRBD2. Germline assignment: CDR1 MDHEN and CDR2 SYDVKM. This CDR3 contains 16 residues. Unmatched junction bases numbered 8, after V lost 6 bases and J lost 0 bases. The CDR3 protein is CASRPPGLLAKNIQYF. As DNA, the CDR3 is TGTGCCAGCAGGCCCCCGGGACTACTAGCCAAAAACATTCAGTACTTC.

The CDR3 DNA reads TGTGCCAGCAGCTTTGGCAGGGGCCGTAACACTGAAGCTTTCTTT. It encodes CASSFGRGRNTEAFF. The chain employs TRBV7-2 and TRBJ1-1, with TRBD1 as a possible D gene (6 bases). Trimming took off 3 bases at V and 2 bases at J, with 13 bases between the two ends. Germline V gene data show CDR1 as SGHTA and CDR2 as FQGNSA. The CDR3 is 15 amino acids.

This rearrangement joins TRBV12-5 to TRBJ2-5; tentative D call: TRBD1 (6 bases). Germline assignment: CDR1 LGHNT and CDR2 FRNRAP. The CDR3 runs 15 residues. V lost 5 bases and J lost 7, with 20 bases in between. The CDR3 protein is CASGPTGTSPGTQYF. The CDR3 nucleotides are TGTGCTAGTGGTCCCACAGGGACCTCCCCCGGGACCCAGTACTTC.

The CDR3 spells CASSLLNTEAFF. CDR3 DNA sequence: TGTGCCAGTAGCCTGTTGAACACTGAAGCTTTCTTT. This rearrangement joins TRBV19 to TRBJ1-1; D gene uncertain. V was cut by 6 bases and J by 0 bases, with 5 bases left in between. This CDR3 has 12 amino acids. CDR1 LNHDA and CDR2 SQIVND come from the germline V gene (reference sequence).

The table lists this clone with a few counts. V usage is TRBV19 and J usage is TRBJ2-2, with 9 bases that match TRBD1. CDR3 length equals 15 residues. V was clipped by 7 bases and J by 4 bases; unmatched bases: 7. Germline V gene data show CDR1 as LNHDA and CDR2 as SQIVND (reference sequence). The CDR3 nucleotides are TGTGCCAGTAATTTCGGGACAGGGTTCACCGGGGAGCTGTTTTTT. This gives the protein CASNFGTGFTGELFF. Combining the CDR3 with reference TRBV19 and TRBJ2-2 gives the whole variable domain DGGITQSPKYLFRKEGQNVTLSCEQNLNHDAMYWYRQDPGQGLRLIYYSQIVNDFQKGDIAEGYSVSREKKESFPLTVTSAQKNPTAFYLCASNFGTGFTGELFFGEGSRLTVL.

The chain couples TRBV7-2 to TRBJ1-5; D might be TRBD1 (5 bases). The CDR3 contains 14 residues. Germline CDR1 and CDR2: SGHTA and FQGNSA. The ends were cut back, 5 bases at V and 3 bases at J, with 11 bases in the middle. CDR3 residues: CASSHAGNNQPQHF. DNA of the CDR3: TGTGCCAGCAGCCACGCAGGGAACAATCAGCCCCAGCATTTT. Full variable domain (missing parts from reference TRBV7-2 and TRBJ1-5): GAGVSQSPSNKVTEKGKDVELRCDPISGHTALYWYRQSLGQGLEFLIYFQGNSAPDKSGLPSDRFSAERTGGSVSTLTIQRTQQEDSAVYLCASSHAGNNQPQHFGDGTRLSIL.

The chain employs TRBV6-1 and TRBJ2-1; 10 nucleotides match TRBD1. Trimming removed 5 bases from V and 2 bases from J; junction bases left unmatched: 3. The CDR3 is 15 residues long. Germline loops: CDR1 MNHNS, CDR2 SASEGT. The CDR3 DNA reads TGTGCCAGCAGTCCCGGGACAGGGGCCTACAATGAGCAGTTCTTC. Translating gives CASSPGTGAYNEQFF.

The count of this clone is one. The CDR3 nucleotides are TGTGCCAGCAGCTCCGGCCCCGGGACAGTATCAGAAGCTTTCTTT. Its protein is CASSSGPGTVSEAFF. The V gene is TRBV11-3, the J gene TRBJ1-1, with TRBD1 identical over 7 bases. This CDR3 is 15 amino acids long. The V and J ends lost 4 bases and 8 bases, in that order; junction bases with no gene match: 13. Germline CDR1 reads SGHNT; CDR2 reads YENEEA.